Given below is one T cell receptor beta chain in context. The antigen is unknown. The repertoire was sequenced with immunoSEQ multiplex PCR; TCRdb's copy has only in-frame clones and lacks some. Of around 450,000 clones in the sample, more than 75% were seen once. This sample is drawn from a study of Ad26.COV2.S vaccination and SARS-CoV-2 variants. Study context: Administration of Ad26.COV2.S was intramuscular, either once or twice 56 days apart.

Noted treatment: 19 received Ad26.COV2.S at low or high dose, single or two shots; several received placebo; per-sample allocation not given. Sampling was done on day 63 after the first vaccine or placebo injection. In Boston, an adult donor aged 18-55 years took part. Whole-study findings and limits: For non-spike TCRs, breadth in vaccine recipients resembled that in placebo recipients. Higher spike-specific TCR breadth was found in vaccine recipients than in placebo recipients.

The germline CDR1 and CDR2 sequences are MNHEY and SVGEGT. The V gene lost 6 bases and the J gene lost 3 bases, with 15 bases spanning the gap. This CDR3 region has 14 residues. Sequenced material: peripheral blood, taken in a trial of Ad26.COV2.S vaccine versus placebo. This TCR was sampled from a person between 18 and 65 years old who received the Ad26.COV2.S COVID-19 vaccine or a placebo. The V and J genes are TRBV6-2 or TRBV6-3 and TRBJ2-7; D might be TRBD2 (6 bases). CDR3 protein: CASSANGGFYEQYF. The CDR3 DNA sequence: TGTGCCAGCAGCGCAAACGGGGGTTTCTACGAGCAGTACTTC.